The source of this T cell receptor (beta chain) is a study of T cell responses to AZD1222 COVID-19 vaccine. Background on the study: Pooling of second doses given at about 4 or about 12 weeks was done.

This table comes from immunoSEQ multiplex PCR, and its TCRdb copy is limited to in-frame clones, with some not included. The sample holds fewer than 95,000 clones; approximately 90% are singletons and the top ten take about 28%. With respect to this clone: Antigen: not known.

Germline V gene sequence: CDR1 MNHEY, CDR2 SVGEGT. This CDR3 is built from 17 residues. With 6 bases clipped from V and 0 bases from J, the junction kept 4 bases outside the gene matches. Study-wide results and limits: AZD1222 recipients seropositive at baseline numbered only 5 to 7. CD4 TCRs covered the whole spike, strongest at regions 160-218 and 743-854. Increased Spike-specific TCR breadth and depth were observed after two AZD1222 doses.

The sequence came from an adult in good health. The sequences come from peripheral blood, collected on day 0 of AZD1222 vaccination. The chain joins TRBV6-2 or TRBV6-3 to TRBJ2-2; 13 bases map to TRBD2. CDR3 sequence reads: CASSPTSGRPNTGELFF. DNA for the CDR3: TGTGCCAGCAGCCCGACTAGCGGGAGGCCGAACACCGGGGAGCTGTTTTTT.